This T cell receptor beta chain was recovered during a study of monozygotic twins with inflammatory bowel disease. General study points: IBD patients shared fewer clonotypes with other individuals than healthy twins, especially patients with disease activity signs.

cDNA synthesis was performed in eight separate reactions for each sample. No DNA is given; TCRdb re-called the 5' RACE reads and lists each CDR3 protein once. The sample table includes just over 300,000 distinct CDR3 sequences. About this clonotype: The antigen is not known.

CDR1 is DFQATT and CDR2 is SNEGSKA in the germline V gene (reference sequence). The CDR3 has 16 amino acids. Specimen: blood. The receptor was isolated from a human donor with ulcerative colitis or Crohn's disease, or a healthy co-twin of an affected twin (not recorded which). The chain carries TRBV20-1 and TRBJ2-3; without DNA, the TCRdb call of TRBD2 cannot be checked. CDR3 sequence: CSARDLRGRSTDTQYF.